This section outlines one TCR beta chain sequence together with its context. The antigen is not known. The PCR employed 60 Vbeta primers together with 13 Jbeta primers. Profiling relied on immunoSEQ multiplex PCR, and the TCRdb table lists in-frame clones only, not all of them. The sample consists of about 180,000 clones, about 80% of them appearing once. The CDR3 is made up of 15 amino acids. Unmatched junction bases numbered 9, after V lost 3 bases and J lost 5 bases. Germline CDR1 and CDR2: SGHRS and YFSETQ. The sample is drawn from a study of cytomegalovirus exposure and HLA in healthy donors. At the level of the study: Prior work identified roughly 120 million unique TCR beta sequences in 150 million to 200 million T cells. The study placed less than 90% of its 398 genotyped donors in the Caucasian-associated ancestry cluster.

Study-wide results and caveats: In a later analysis, at a false discovery rate of 0.05, approximately 16,000 TCR beta sequences were associated with HLA alleles. Some segments of the V type, notably TRBV6-2 and TRBV6-3, were excluded as indistinguishable.

Source material: PBMCs. The TCR comes from a man aged 35 to 55 in good health and CMV-seropositive. The chain carries TRBV5-1 and TRBJ2-5, with 8 bases lining up with TRBD2. Here the CDR3 DNA reads TGCGCCAGCAGCTCCGGAGCGGGGGTGCGGGAGACCCAGTACTTC. Translated, it gives CASSSGAGVRETQYF.